This T cell receptor (beta chain) stems from a study of control samples from healthy donors and cancer patients. The V gene's germline CDR1 is MGHRA and CDR2 YSYEKL. The CDR3 extends over 16 amino acids. After removal of 3 bases from V and 4 bases from J, the junction contained 11 bases not matched to a gene. Data came from immunoSEQ multiplex PCR; TCRdb stores just in-frame clones and leaves some out. The data hold about 120,000 clones, with 80% to 90% observed a single time. The material sequenced was blood. The sequence derives from a man younger than 40 in good health. The V and J genes are TRBV4-1 and TRBJ1-1; 7 bases fit TRBD1. The CDR3, as DNA: TGCGCCAGCAGCCACCTTACAGGGGCCAGGGGCACTGAAGCTTTCTTT. This sequence encodes CASSHLTGARGTEAFF.